These 8 T cell receptor beta chains were sequenced from one sample in a study of blood T cell repertoires in COVID-19. Clones were read by immunoSEQ multiplex PCR, and TCRdb kept only the in-frame ones, dropping some. This sample has under 250,000 clones, with roughly 80% found just once. Sequenced sample: peripheral blood. The receptors were gathered from a man older than 75 with acute or convalescent COVID-19.

The CDR3 region is CASRRGSGTYEQYF. The CDR3 nucleotides read TGCGCCAGCAGAAGGGGGTCGGGTACTTACGAGCAGTACTTC. The V and J genes are TRBV10-2 and TRBJ2-7, with a weak D call TRBD1 (6 bases). With 6 bases removed from V and 4 bases from J, the gap between germline ends came to 16 bases. The CDR3 loop spans 14 amino acids. Germline CDR1 reads WSHSY; CDR2 reads SAAADI.

This chain links TRBV2 with TRBJ2-5; 7 bases fit TRBD2. This CDR3 contains 14 residues. V trimming: 0 bases; J trimming: 4 bases; junction bases outside the gene matches: 2. Germline loops: CDR1 SNHLY, CDR2 FYNNEI. DNA of the CDR3: TGTGCCAGCAGTGAAGCGGGACTATTAGAGACCCAGTACTTC. This gives the protein CASSEAGLLETQYF.

This rearrangement joins TRBV7-2 to TRBJ2-5; a possible D gene is TRBD2 (6 bases). Germline V gene data show CDR1 as SGHTA and CDR2 as FQGNSA. V was clipped by 5 bases and J by 5 bases, with 18 bases between them. The length of the CDR3 is 15 residues. This chain's CDR3 is CASSPVGRSLETQYF. CDR3 bases: TGTGCCAGCAGCCCTGTCGGGAGATCCCTTGAGACCCAGTACTTC.

The V gene is TRBV4-1, the J gene TRBJ2-7, with a possible D match to TRBD1 (5 bases). The germline CDR1 and CDR2 sequences are MGHRA and YSYEKL. CDR3 size: 17 residues. V lost 0 bases to trimming and J lost 0 bases, with 15 bases between them. The CDR3 nucleotides are TGCGCCAGCAGCCAAGATTCTTGGGGCAGGAGCTCCTACGAGCAGTACTTC. This sequence encodes CASSQDSWGRSSYEQYF.

V usage is TRBV19 and J usage is TRBJ1-5; 8 bases line up with TRBD1. The CDR3 covers 15 residues. Germline V lookup: CDR1 LNHDA, CDR2 SQIVND (reference sequence). Trimming took 3 bases from V and 7 from J; bases not matched to a gene: 8. CDR3 DNA sequence: TGTGCCAGTAGTATTATGAATCAGGGGGCCCAGCCCCAGCATTTT. Translated: CASSIMNQGAQPQHF.

The V call is TRBV6-5, the J call TRBJ2-7; 7 bases line up with TRBD1. The CDR3 has 12 residues. After removal of 4 bases from V and 5 bases from J, the junction contained 2 bases not matched to a gene. From germline, CDR1 is MNHEY and CDR2 SVGAGI. The CDR3 loop reads CASSSTGHEQYF. The CDR3 nucleotides read TGTGCCAGCAGTTCGACAGGGCACGAGCAGTACTTC.

This chain joins TRBV25-1 and TRBJ1-1; D is unclear. Trimming removed 6 bases at V and 1 base at J, with 9 bases between. Germline-derived CDR1 and CDR2 are MGHDK and SYGVNS. The CDR3 contains 13 residues. CDR3 bases: TGTGCCAGCAGGCGGGGATCGAACACTGAAGCTTTCTTT. Translation gives CASRRGSNTEAFF.

This rearrangement joins TRBV28 to TRBJ2-6; tentative D call: TRBD1 (5 bases). CDR1 is MDHEN, CDR2 SYDVKM, per germline. The CDR3 loop spans 19 amino acids. V lost 2 bases and J 1 base, leaving 18 bases between the germline ends. This chain's CDR3 is CASSLPRLGAGSGANVLTF. In DNA, the CDR3 is TGTGCCAGCAGTTTACCGCGTCTAGGGGCAGGGTCTGGGGCCAACGTCCTGACTTTC.